The rows below give T cell receptor beta chains drawn from one sample of a study of blood T cells in healthy people across ages. TCRdb itself ran the 5' RACE reads through MiXCR, one entry per CDR3 protein. The data contain around 1.7 million distinct CDR3 sequences, roughly 30% of them seen just once; the ten biggest clones take up roughly 8%. Sequencing used blood. The receptor set was obtained from a woman in her twenties or thirties in good health. The CDR3 runs from the conserved cysteine through the conserved F or W. D genes are given only for firm matches. Clone size is not always given. Where it is, it says once, few, many or a class for expanded clones.

J | size | V | D | DNA | CDR3
TRBJ1-2 | . | TRBV6-6 | . | TGTGCCAGCAGTTACAATAGCCAAGAGGGCTACACCTTC | CASSYNSQEGYTF
TRBJ2-7 | few | TRBV30 | . | TGTGCCTGGCAGACTTGGGATTACGAGCAGTACTTC | CAWQTWDYEQYF
TRBJ2-3 | many | TRBV7-3 | . | TGTGCCAGCAGCCACGAGGGTACGACGCAGTATTTT | CASSHEGTTQYF
TRBJ2-7 | . | TRBV12-3/TRBV12-4 | . | TGTGCCAGCAGCCATAATAGGGTTAGCTCCTACGAGCAGTACTTC | CASSHNRVSSYEQYF
TRBJ1-5 | once | TRBV6-5 | TRBD1 | TGTGCCAGCCGGACAGGGTTAGGGAATCAGCCCCAGCATTTT | CASRTGLGNQPQHF
TRBJ2-5 | . | TRBV7-2 | TRBD2 | TGTGCCAGCAGCTTATTTGGACTAGCGGGGGAGGAGACCCAGTACTTC | CASSLFGLAGEETQYF
TRBJ1-2 | many | TRBV29-1 | . | TGCAGCGTTGTCGGCAGGACTAACTATGGCTACACCTTC | CSVVGRTNYGYTF
TRBJ1-2 | . | TRBV5-6 | . | TGTGCCAGCAGCTTATTCGAACAGGGAATTAACTATGACTACACCTTC | CASSLFEQGINYDYTF
TRBJ2-3 | . | TRBV6-5 | TRBD2 | TGTGCCAGCAGTTACTCGGAGCGGGACGGCACAGATACGCAGTATTTT | CASSYSERDGTDTQYF
TRBJ1-3 | few | TRBV6-6 | . | TGTGCCAGCAGTCGACAGTCCTCTGGAAACACCATATATTTT | CASSRQSSGNTIYF
TRBJ2-1 | . | TRBV3-1 | . | TGTGCCAGCAGCCAAGAAAGGTCTGGGTTGTTCTTC | CASSQERSGLFF
TRBJ1-2 | . | TRBV7-2 | TRBD1 | TGTGCCAGCAGCGAACAGGGGGCGCAAATGAGCTACACCTTC | CASSEQGAQMSYTF
TRBJ2-7 | . | TRBV20-1 | TRBD2 | TGCAGTGCTCGCCGAGCGGGACGAAGGGACGAGCAGTACTTC | CSARRAGRRDEQYF
TRBJ2-3 | few | TRBV20-1 | . | TGCAGTGCTACACCGACGGGTAGGGATACGCAGTATTTT | CSATPTGRDTQYF